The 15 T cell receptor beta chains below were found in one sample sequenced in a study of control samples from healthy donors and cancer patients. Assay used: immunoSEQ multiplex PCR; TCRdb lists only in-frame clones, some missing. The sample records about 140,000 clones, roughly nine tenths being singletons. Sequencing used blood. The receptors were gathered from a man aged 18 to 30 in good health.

In nucleotides, the CDR3 is TGTGCCAGCAGTGAAGTTTATGTGACTAGCGGGGGGGAGCAGTTCTTC. It specifies CASSEVYVTSGGEQFF. The chain uses TRBV25-1 and TRBJ2-1; the match to TRBD2 covers 13 bases. The CDR3 covers 16 residues. Germline V gene data show CDR1 as MGHDK and CDR2 as SYGVNS. V dropped 2 bases and J dropped 10; count of bases not matched to a gene: 8.

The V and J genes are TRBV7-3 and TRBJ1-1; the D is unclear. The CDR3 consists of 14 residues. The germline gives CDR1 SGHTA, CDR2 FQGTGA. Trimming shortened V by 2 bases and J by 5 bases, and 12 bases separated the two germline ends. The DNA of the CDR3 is TGTGCCAGCAGCTTAGGGGTCCCGCCAACTGAAGCTTTCTTT. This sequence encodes CASSLGVPPTEAFF.

The CDR3 DNA reads TGTGCCTGGTCGACAGACGCAACTAATGAAAAACTGTTTTTT. It codes for CAWSTDATNEKLFF. The genes are TRBV30 and TRBJ1-4; D is possibly TRBD1 (5 bases). Deletions cut 5 bases from V and 0 bases from J, with 10 bases between. The CDR3 has 14 residues. Per the germline V gene, CDR1 is GTSNPN and CDR2 is SVGIG (reference sequence).

CDR3 loop: CASSQDSGQGPHGYTF. Written as DNA, the CDR3 is TGCGCCAGCAGCCAAGATTCCGGACAGGGTCCGCATGGCTACACCTTC. The V gene is TRBV4-1, the J gene TRBJ1-2; 8 positions agree with TRBD1. Germline V gene lookup returns CDR1 MGHRA and CDR2 YSYEKL. The CDR3 extends over 16 amino acids. The junction had 9 bases not matched to a gene; V was cut back by 0 bases and J by 6 bases.

In nucleotides, the CDR3 is TGTGCCAGCAGCCACGGACAGGCGGCCCCTAAAAGATACGAGCAGTACTTC. Encoded protein: CASSHGQAAPKRYEQYF. The chain employs TRBV14 and TRBJ2-7; TRBD1 aligns across 7 bases. This CDR3 spans 17 amino acids. Germline V gene lookup returns CDR1 SGHDN and CDR2 FVKESK. Trimming removed 3 bases from V and 4 bases from J; junction bases left unmatched: 15.

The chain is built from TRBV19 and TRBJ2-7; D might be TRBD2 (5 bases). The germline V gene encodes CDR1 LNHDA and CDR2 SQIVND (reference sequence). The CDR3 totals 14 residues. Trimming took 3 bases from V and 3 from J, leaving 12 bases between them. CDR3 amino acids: CASSIVGDHYEQYF. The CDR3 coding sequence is TGTGCCAGTAGTATTGTGGGAGATCACTACGAGCAGTACTTC. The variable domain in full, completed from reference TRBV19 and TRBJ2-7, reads DGGITQSPKYLFRKEGQNVTLSCEQNLNHDAMYWYRQDPGQGLRLIYYSQIVNDFQKGDIAEGYSVSREKKESFPLTVTSAQKNPTAFYLCASSIVGDHYEQYFGPGTRLTVT.

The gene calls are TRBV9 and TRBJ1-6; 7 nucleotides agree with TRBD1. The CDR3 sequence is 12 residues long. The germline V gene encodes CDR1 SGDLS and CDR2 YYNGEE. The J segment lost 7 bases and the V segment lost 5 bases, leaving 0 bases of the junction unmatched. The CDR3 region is CASRTGNSPLHF. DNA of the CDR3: TGTGCCAGCAGGACAGGGAATTCACCCCTCCACTTT.

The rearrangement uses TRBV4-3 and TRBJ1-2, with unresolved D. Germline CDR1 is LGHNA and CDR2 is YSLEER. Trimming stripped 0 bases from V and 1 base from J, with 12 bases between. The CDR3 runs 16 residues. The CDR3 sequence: CASSQDFRRYNYGYTF. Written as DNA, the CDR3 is TGCGCCAGCAGCCAAGATTTCAGGAGATATAACTATGGCTACACCTTC.

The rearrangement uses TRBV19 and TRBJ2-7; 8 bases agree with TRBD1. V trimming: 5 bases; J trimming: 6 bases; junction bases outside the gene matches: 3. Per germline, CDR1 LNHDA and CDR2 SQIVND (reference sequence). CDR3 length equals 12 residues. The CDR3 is CASSPTGAEQYF. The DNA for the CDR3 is TGTGCCAGTAGTCCGACAGGGGCCGAGCAGTACTTC.

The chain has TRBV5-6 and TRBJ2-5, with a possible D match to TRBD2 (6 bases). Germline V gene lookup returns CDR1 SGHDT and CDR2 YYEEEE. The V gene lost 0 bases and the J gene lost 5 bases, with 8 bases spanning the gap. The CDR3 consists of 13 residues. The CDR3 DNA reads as TGTGCCAGCAGCTTGGCGGCGGGGGAGACCCAGTACTTC. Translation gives CASSLAAGETQYF.

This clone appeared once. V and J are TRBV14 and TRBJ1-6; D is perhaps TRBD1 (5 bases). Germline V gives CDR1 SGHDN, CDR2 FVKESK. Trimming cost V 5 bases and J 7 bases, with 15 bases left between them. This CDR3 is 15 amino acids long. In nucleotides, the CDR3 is TGTGCCAGCAGCAAGGGGAGACAGTTCAATTCACCCCTCCACTTT. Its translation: CASSKGRQFNSPLHF.

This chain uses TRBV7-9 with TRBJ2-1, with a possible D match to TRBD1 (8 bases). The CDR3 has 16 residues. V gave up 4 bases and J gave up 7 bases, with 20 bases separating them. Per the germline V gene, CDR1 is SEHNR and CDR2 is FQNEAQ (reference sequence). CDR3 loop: CASSYGGTGTLNEQFF. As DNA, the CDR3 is TGTGCCAGCAGCTACGGGGGGACAGGAACGTTGAATGAGCAGTTCTTC. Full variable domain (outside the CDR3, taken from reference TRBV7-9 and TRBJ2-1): DTGVSQNPRHKITKRGQNVTFRCDPISEHNRLYWYRQTLGQGPEFLTYFQNEAQLEKSRLLSDRFSAERPKGSFSTLEIQRTEQGDSAMYLCASSYGGTGTLNEQFFGPGTRLTVL.

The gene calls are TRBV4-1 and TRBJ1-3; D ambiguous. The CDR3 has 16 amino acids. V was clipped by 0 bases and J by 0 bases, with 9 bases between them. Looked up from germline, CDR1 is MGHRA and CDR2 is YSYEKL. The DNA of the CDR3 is TGCGCCAGCAGCCAAGAGTTCGCGGGCTCTGGAAACACCATATATTTT. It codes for CASSQEFAGSGNTIYF.

CDR3 DNA: TGTGCCAGCGGATCAGAACAGGTTAACAAGAGCTACACCTTC. Translation: CASGSEQVNKSYTF. The rearrangement joins TRBV6-4 to TRBJ1-2; maybe TRBD1 (5 bases). Trimming took 8 bases from V and 9 from J, leaving 22 bases between them. Germline-derived CDR1 and CDR2 are MRHNA and SNTAGT. This CDR3 has 14 amino acids.

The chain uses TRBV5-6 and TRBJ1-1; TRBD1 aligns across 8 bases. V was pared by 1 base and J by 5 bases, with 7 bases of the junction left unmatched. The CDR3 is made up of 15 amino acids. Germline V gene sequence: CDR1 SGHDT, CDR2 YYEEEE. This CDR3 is CASSLWQGAVTEAFF. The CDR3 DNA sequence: TGTGCCAGCAGCTTGTGGCAGGGGGCAGTTACTGAAGCTTTCTTT.